This is a list of T cell receptor beta chains from one sample in a study of cytomegalovirus exposure and HLA in healthy donors. TCRdb's copy holds only in-frame clones and misses some; the assay was immunoSEQ multiplex PCR. The data contain some 130,000 clones, roughly 78% of them singletons. The sequenced sample was PBMCs. The receptor set was obtained from a man aged 30-40 years in good health and CMV-seronegative. Each CDR3 is given with its conserved first and last residue. The D gene is left open where the match is weak. Only part of the rows carry a size: once, few, many, or a class if the clone is expanded.

TRBD2 | TRBJ2-1 | TRBV11-1 | - | CASSLSAGFYNEQFF | TGTGCCAGCAGCTTGTCAGCGGGATTCTACAATGAGCAGTTCTTC
- | TRBJ1-5 | TRBV19 | - | CASSIGSRGMGQPQHF | TGTGCCAGTAGTATAGGGAGCAGGGGAATGGGTCAGCCCCAGCATTTT
TRBD2 | TRBJ2-5 | TRBV7-2 | - | CASSPGLAGETQYF | TGTGCCAGCAGCCCCGGACTAGCGGGAGAGACCCAGTACTTC
TRBD2 | TRBJ2-1 | TRBV6-5 | - | CASSSSSGPLEFF | TGTGCCAGCAGTTCATCTAGCGGGCCCCTCGAGTTCTTC
TRBD2 | TRBJ2-2 | TRBV15 | - | CATSVGLAGVTYTGELFF | TGTGCCACCTCTGTTGGACTAGCGGGAGTCACGTACACCGGGGAGCTGTTTTTT
- | TRBJ2-7 | TRBV12-5 | once | CASGFGTLLYEQYF | TGTGCTAGTGGTTTCGGGACACTCCTTTACGAGCAGTACTTC
TRBD1 | TRBJ1-6 | TRBV28 | - | CAGQGSNSPLHF | TGTGCCGGACAGGGGTCGAATTCACCCCTCCACTTT
- | TRBJ1-3 | TRBV11-2 | - | CASSSPEGRGDTIYF | TGTGCCAGCAGCTCCCCGGAGGGGAGAGGAGACACCATATATTTT
TRBD1 | TRBJ2-7 | TRBV29-1 | - | CSVLSDRDRNEQYF | TGCAGCGTTCTATCGGACAGGGATCGAAACGAGCAGTACTTC
TRBD1 | TRBJ1-2 | TRBV27 | - | CASSSGQAPYGYTF | TGTGCCAGCAGTTCAGGACAGGCACCCTATGGCTACACCTTC
- | TRBJ2-3 | TRBV4-2 | - | CASSQGGNGLDTQYF | TGTGCCAGCAGCCAAGGCGGGAACGGGTTAGATACGCAGTATTTT
TRBD2 | TRBJ2-7 | TRBV5-6 | - | CASSLASGVTYEQYF | TGTGCCAGCAGCTTGGCTAGCGGGGTTACCTACGAGCAGTACTTC
- | TRBJ2-3 | TRBV12-2 | - | CASRFLADTQYF | TGTGCAAGTCGCTTTCTCGCAGATACGCAGTATTTT
- | TRBJ1-2 | TRBV19 | - | CASSTHRDTYYGYTF | TGTGCCAGTAGTACGCACCGGGACACATACTATGGCTACACCTTC
- | TRBJ2-1 | TRBV29-1 | - | CSHGEHEQFF | TGCAGCCATGGGGAGCATGAGCAGTTCTTC
TRBD1 | TRBJ1-1 | TRBV7-9 | - | CASSPGQLPMNTEAFF | TGTGCCAGCAGCCCGGGACAGCTCCCTATGAACACTGAAGCTTTCTTT
- | TRBJ2-2 | TRBV5-1 | - | CASSVRGVDTGELFF | TGCGCCAGCAGCGTGCGGGGTGTAGACACCGGGGAGCTGTTTTTT
TRBD2 | TRBJ2-1 | TRBV19 | - | CASSMSGMINEQFF | TGTGCCAGTAGTATGAGCGGGATGATAAATGAGCAGTTCTTC
- | TRBJ1-6 | TRBV18 | - | CASSPQDSFSYNSPLHF | TGTGCCAGCTCACCTCAGGACAGTTTCAGTTATAATTCACCCCTCCACTTT